This T cell receptor beta chain appears in the sequencing data of a study of blood T cell repertoires in COVID-19. Study overall: The cDNA or gDNA used as material had been derived from T cells, B-cell-depleted T cells, or PBMCs.

Original analysis: Scientists estimated how many nucleated cells there were by amplifying reference gene primers. Using immunoSEQ multiplex PCR, the repertoire was profiled, and TCRdb retains in-frame clones only, with some absent. The V and J calls and clone size were taken over from that table, and D and trimming were inferred from the DNA. This sample has fewer than 200,000 clones, with roughly 80% found just once. V shed 1 base, J shed 7 bases, and the junction held 14 bases outside the gene matches. The V gene's germline CDR1 is SGDLS and CDR2 YYNGEE. This CDR3 contains 17 residues. The TCR was taken from a woman between 70 and 85 years old with acute or convalescent COVID-19. Sequenced material: peripheral blood. J is TRBJ1-3 and V is TRBV9; TRBD1 matches at 7 bases. The CDR3 DNA is TGTGCCAGCAGCGTAAACCCCAGGGGGGACGCGTTTAACACCATATATTTT. Its translation is CASSVNPRGDAFNTIYF. Using reference TRBV9 and TRBJ1-3 for the parts outside the CDR3, the full variable domain is DSGVTQTPKHLITATGQRVTLRCSPRSGDLSVYWYQQSLDQGLQFLIQYYNGEERAKGNILERFSAQQFPDLHSELNLSSLELGDSALYFCASSVNPRGDAFNTIYFGEGSWLTVV.